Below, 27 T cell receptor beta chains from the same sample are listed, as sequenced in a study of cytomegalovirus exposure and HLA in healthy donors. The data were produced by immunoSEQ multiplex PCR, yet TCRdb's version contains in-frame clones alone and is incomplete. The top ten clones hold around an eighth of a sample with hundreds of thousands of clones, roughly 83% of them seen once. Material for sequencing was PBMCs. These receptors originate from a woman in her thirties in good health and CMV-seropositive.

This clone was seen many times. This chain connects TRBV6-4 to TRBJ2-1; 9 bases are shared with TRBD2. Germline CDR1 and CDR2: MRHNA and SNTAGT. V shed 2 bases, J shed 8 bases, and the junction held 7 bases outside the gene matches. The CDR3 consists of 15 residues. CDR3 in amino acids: CASSDGPAGGDEQFF. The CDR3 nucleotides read TGTGCCAGCAGTGACGGACCCGCGGGAGGGGATGAGCAGTTCTTC.

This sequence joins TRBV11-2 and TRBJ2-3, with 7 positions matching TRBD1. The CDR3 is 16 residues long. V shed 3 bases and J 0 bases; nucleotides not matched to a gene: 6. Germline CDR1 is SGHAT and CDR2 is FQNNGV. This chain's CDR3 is CASSFRDSSSTDTQYF. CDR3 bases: TGTGCCAGCAGCTTCCGGGACAGTTCTAGCACAGATACGCAGTATTTT.

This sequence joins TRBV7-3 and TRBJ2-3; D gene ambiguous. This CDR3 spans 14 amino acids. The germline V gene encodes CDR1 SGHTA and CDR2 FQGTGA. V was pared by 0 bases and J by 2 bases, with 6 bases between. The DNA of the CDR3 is TGTGCCAGCAGCTTAACGGTTTCCACAGATACGCAGTATTTT. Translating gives CASSLTVSTDTQYF.

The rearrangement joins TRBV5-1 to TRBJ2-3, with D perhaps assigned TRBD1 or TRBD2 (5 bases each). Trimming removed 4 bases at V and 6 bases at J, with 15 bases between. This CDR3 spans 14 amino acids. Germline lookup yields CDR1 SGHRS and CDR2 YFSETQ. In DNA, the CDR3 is TGCGCCAGCAGCCCCGAGGGGTTGGGCGATACGCAGTATTTT. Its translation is CASSPEGLGDTQYF.

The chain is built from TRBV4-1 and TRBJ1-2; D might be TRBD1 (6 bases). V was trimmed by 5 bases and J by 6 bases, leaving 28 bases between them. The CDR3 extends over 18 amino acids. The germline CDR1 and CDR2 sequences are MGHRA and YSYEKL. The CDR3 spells CASSFLWGRGIRLDGYTF. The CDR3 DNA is TGCGCCAGCAGCTTTCTCTGGGGGCGGGGAATTAGGTTGGATGGCTACACCTTC.

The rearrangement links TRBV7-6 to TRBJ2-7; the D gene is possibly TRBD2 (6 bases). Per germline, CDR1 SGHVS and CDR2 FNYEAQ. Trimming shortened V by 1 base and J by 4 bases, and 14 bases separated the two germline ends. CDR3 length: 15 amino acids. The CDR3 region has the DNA TGTGCCAGCAGCTTAGTTTCGGGGGTTGGGTACGAGCAGTACTTC. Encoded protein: CASSLVSGVGYEQYF. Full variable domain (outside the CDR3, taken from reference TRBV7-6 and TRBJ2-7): GAGVSQSPRYKVTKRGQDVALRCDPISGHVSLYWYRQALGQGPEFLTYFNYEAQQDKSGLPNDRFSAERPEGSISTLTIQRTEQRDSAMYRCASSLVSGVGYEQYFGPGTRLTVT.

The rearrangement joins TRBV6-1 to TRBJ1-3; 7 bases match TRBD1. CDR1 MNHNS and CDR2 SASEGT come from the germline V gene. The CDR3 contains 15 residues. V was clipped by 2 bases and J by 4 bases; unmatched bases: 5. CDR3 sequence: CASSELWDSGNTIYF. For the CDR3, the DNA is TGTGCCAGCAGTGAATTGTGGGACAGCGGAAACACCATATATTTT.

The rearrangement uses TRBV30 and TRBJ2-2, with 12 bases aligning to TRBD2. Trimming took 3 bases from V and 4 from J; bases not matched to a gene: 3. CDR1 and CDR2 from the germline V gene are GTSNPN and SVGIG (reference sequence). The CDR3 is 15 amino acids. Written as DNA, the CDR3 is TGTGCCTGGAGCCTAGCGGGGGGGAGCACCGGGGAGCTGTTTTTT. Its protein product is CAWSLAGGSTGELFF.

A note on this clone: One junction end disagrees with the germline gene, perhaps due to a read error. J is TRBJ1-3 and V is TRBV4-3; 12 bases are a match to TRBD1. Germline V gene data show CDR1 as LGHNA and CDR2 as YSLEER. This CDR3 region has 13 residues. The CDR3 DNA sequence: TGCGCCAGCAGCCAAGATTGGGACAGGGGGCTTTCTTTT. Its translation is CASSQDWDRGLSF.

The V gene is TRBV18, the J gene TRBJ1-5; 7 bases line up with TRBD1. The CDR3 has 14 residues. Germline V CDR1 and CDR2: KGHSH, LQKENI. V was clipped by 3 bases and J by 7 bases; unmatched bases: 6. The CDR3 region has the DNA TGTGCCAGCTCACCCACAGGGGTCCGGCAGCCCCAGCATTTT. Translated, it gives CASSPTGVRQPQHF.

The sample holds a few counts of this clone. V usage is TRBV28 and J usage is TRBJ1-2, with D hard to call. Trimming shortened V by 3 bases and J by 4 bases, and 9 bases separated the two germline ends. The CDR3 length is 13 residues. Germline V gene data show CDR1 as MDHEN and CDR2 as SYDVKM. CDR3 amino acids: CASSFSRSYGYTF. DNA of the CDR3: TGTGCCAGCAGTTTTTCGCGATCCTATGGCTACACCTTC.

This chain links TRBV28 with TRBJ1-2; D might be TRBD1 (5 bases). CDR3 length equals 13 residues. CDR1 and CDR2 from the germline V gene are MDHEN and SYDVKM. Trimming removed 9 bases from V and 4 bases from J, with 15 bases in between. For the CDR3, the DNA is TGTGCCAGTTCGGGGCCCGACAGCTATGGCTACACCTTC. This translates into CASSGPDSYGYTF.

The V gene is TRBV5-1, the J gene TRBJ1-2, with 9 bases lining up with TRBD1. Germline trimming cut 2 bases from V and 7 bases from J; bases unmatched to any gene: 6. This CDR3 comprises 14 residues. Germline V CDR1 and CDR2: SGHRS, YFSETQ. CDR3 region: CASSLTGGAGGYTF. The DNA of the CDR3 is TGCGCCAGCAGCTTAACAGGGGGCGCGGGTGGCTACACCTTC.

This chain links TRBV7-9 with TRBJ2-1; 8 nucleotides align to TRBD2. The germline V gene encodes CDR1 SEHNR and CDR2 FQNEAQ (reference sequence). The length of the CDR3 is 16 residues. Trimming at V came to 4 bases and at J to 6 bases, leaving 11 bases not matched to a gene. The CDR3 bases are TGTGCCAGCAGCTCCCGGATCCAGACTAGCGTCAATGAGCAGTTCTTC. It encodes CASSSRIQTSVNEQFF.

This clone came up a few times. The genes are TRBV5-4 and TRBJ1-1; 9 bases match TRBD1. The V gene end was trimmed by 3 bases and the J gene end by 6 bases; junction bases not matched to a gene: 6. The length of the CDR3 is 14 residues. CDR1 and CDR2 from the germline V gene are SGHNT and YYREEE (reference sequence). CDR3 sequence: CASSWGQGGAEAFF. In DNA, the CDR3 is TGTGCCAGCAGCTGGGGACAGGGCGGGGCTGAAGCTTTCTTT.

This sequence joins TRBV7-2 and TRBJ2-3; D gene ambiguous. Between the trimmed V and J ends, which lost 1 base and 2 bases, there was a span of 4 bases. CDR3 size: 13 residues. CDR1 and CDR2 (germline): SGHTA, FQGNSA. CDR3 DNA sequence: TGTGCCAGCAGCTTAGGATACACAGATACGCAGTATTTT. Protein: CASSLGYTDTQYF.

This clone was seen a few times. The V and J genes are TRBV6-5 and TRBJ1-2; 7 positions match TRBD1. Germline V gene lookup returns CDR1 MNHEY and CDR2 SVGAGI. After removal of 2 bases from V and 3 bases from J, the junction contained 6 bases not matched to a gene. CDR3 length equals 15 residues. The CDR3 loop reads CASSYGQVPYYGYTF. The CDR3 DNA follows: TGTGCCAGCAGTTACGGACAGGTTCCCTACTATGGCTACACCTTC.

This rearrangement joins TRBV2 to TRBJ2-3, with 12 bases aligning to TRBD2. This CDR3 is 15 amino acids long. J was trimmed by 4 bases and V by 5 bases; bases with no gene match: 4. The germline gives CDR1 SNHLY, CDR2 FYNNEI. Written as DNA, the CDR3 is TGTGCCAGCAGTCCACTAGCGGGAGGCGCAGATACGCAGTATTTT. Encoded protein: CASSPLAGGADTQYF.

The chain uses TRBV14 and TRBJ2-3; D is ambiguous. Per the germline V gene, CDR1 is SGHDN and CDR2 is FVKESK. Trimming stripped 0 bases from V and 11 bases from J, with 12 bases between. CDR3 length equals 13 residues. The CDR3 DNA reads TGTGCCAGCAGCCAAGATCGGAACACAAGGCAGTATTTT. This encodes CASSQDRNTRQYF.

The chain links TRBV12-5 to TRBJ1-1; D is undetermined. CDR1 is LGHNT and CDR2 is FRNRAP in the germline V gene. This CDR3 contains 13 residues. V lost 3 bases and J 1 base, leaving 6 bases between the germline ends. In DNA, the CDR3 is TGTGCTAGTGGTTTTGGGGAGAACACTGAAGCTTTCTTT. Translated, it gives CASGFGENTEAFF.

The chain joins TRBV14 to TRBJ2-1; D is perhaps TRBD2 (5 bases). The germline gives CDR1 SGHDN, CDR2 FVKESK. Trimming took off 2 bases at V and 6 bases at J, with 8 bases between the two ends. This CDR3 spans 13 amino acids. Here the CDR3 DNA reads TGTGCCAGCAGCCAATTCGGAGGCAATGAGCAGTTCTTC. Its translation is CASSQFGGNEQFF.

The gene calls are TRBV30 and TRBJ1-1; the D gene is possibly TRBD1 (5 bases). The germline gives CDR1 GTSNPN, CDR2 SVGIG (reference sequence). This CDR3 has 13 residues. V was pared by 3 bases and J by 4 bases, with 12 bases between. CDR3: CAWSAQRGTEAFF. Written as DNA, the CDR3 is TGTGCCTGGAGCGCTCAGAGGGGCACTGAAGCTTTCTTT.

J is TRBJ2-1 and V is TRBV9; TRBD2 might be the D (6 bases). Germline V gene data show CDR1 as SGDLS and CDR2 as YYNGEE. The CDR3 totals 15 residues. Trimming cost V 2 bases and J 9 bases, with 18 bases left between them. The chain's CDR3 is CASSVGGADGGEQFF. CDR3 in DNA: TGTGCCAGCAGCGTTGGAGGGGCCGACGGTGGTGAGCAGTTCTTC.

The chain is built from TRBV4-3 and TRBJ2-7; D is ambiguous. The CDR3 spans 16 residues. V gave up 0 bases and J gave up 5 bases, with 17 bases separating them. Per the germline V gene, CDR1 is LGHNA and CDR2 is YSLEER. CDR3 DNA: TGCGCCAGCAGCCAAGATCTTTATCGACTTGGGAACGAGCAGTACTTC. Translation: CASSQDLYRLGNEQYF.

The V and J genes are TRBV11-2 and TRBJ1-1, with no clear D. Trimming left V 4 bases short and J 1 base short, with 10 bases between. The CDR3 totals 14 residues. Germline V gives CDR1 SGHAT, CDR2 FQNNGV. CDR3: CASSWKHGNTEAFF. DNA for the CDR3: TGTGCCAGCAGCTGGAAACACGGGAACACTGAAGCTTTCTTT. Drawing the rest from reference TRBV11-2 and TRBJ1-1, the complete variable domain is EAGVAQSPRYKIIEKRQSVAFWCNPISGHATLYWYQQILGQGPKLLIQFQNNGVVDDSQLPKDRFSAERLKGVDSTLKIQPAKLEDSAVYLCASSWKHGNTEAFFGQGTRLTVV.

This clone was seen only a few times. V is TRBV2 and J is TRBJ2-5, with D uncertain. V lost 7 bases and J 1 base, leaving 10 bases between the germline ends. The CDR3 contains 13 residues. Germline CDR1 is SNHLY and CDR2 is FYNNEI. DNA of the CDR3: TGTGCCAGCAATCGGGTTTCCCAAGAGACCCAGTACTTC. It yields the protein CASNRVSQETQYF.

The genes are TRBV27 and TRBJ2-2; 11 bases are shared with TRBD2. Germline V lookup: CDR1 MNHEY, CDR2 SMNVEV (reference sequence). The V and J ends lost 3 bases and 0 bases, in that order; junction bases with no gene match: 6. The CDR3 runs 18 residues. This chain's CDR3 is CASSFSSGRSANTGELFF. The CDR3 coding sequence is TGTGCCAGCAGTTTTTCTAGCGGGAGGTCCGCGAACACCGGGGAGCTGTTTTTT.